This passage covers 5 T cell receptor beta chains from one sample sequenced in a study of blood T cell repertoires in COVID-19. Here immunoSEQ multiplex PCR was the method, and the copy in TCRdb shows in-frame clones only, minus some. The sample has approximately 170,000 clones, 80% to 85% seen once; the top ten hold about 2.7%. Sequencing was performed on peripheral blood. These receptors all stem from a human donor with acute or convalescent COVID-19. The donor label of this sample is uncertain.

This chain links TRBV6-5 with TRBJ1-5; the match to TRBD1 covers 8 bases. V was pared by 7 bases and J by 2 bases, with 7 bases of the junction left unmatched. CDR1 MNHEY and CDR2 SVGAGI come from the germline V gene. This CDR3 has 15 amino acids. The CDR3 spells CASKTGASGNQPQHF. CDR3 in DNA: TGTGCCAGCAAGACAGGGGCGTCTGGCAATCAGCCCCAGCATTTT.

The gene calls are TRBV7-2 and TRBJ1-5; no clear D gene. The CDR3 has 12 residues. Between the trimmed V and J ends, which lost 3 bases and 6 bases, there was a span of 6 bases. CDR1 is SGHTA, CDR2 FQGNSA, per germline. This CDR3 reads CASSLEGQPQHF. Here the CDR3 DNA reads TGTGCCAGCAGCTTGGAGGGTCAGCCCCAGCATTTT.

The chain has TRBV5-1 and TRBJ1-1, with D perhaps matching TRBD1 (5 bases). The CDR3 is 15 amino acids. Germline assignment: CDR1 SGHRS and CDR2 YFSETQ. V shed 0 bases and J shed 6 bases, with 15 bases lying between them. CDR3 bases: TGCGCCAGCAGCTTGGAGGCGGGGGGTGACCCTGAAGCTTTCTTT. Its translation is CASSLEAGGDPEAFF.

The rearrangement uses TRBV27 and TRBJ1-1, with D possibly matching TRBD1 (6 bases). Germline values: CDR1 MNHEY, CDR2 SMNVEV (reference sequence). Between the trimmed V and J ends, which lost 2 bases and 4 bases, there was a span of 14 bases. The CDR3 runs to 15 residues. The CDR3 reads CASSLGRGRGTEAFF. In DNA form, the CDR3 reads TGTGCCAGCAGTTTAGGCAGGGGCAGGGGCACTGAAGCTTTCTTT.

In regard to this clone: Other DNA variants within this sample encode the same CDR3. The rearrangement joins TRBV3-1 (or the pseudogene TRBV3-2) to TRBJ1-5; no clear D. Germline lookup yields CDR1 LGHDT and CDR2 YNNKEL (reference sequence). The CDR3 covers 13 residues. V lost 0 bases and J 7 bases, leaving 7 bases between the germline ends. The CDR3 region is CASSQDTGQPQHF. CDR3 DNA: TGTGCCAGCAGCCAAGACACGGGGCAGCCCCAGCATTTT.